This entry lists 23 T cell receptor beta chains sequenced from one sample in a study of siplizumab effects on memory and regulatory T cells. The table came from immunoSEQ multiplex PCR; TCRdb's copy has only in-frame clones and leaves some out. The sample carries some 40,000 clones, 80% to 90% recorded once. The material sequenced was naive CD4+ T cells sorted from blood. The receptors were gathered from a human donor in good health.

A few counts support this clone. V gene TRBV2 combines with J gene TRBJ1-3, with a possible D match to TRBD1 (5 bases). Trimming left V 6 bases short and J 2 bases short, with 17 bases between. Germline CDR1 is SNHLY and CDR2 is FYNNEI. The CDR3 has 16 residues. DNA of the CDR3: TGTGCCAGCAGGCTCTCCCTGGGGGATCCTGGAAACACCATATATTTT. Translated, it gives CASRLSLGDPGNTIYF.

The chain couples TRBV19 to TRBJ1-5, with TRBD1 as a possible D gene (5 bases). The CDR3 has 11 residues. V was trimmed by 8 bases and J by 7 bases, leaving 9 bases between them. The V gene's germline CDR1 is LNHDA and CDR2 SQIVND (reference sequence). CDR3 sequence reads: CASGGVQPQHF. Written as DNA, the CDR3 is TGTGCCAGTGGGGGGGTACAGCCCCAGCATTTT. Full variable domain (outside the CDR3, taken from reference TRBV19 and TRBJ1-5): DGGITQSPKYLFRKEGQNVTLSCEQNLNHDAMYWYRQDPGQGLRLIYYSQIVNDFQKGDIAEGYSVSREKKESFPLTVTSAQKNPTAFYLCASGGVQPQHFGDGTRLSIL.

This clone appeared once. This sequence joins TRBV5-4 and TRBJ1-1; no clear D. The CDR3 contains 14 residues. V dropped 0 bases and J dropped 1 base, with 7 bases sitting between them. Per germline, CDR1 SGHNT and CDR2 YYREEE (reference sequence). The CDR3 coding sequence is TGTGCCAGCAGCTTGGCCCTTCAGAACACTGAAGCTTTCTTT. Amino acids: CASSLALQNTEAFF.

The rearrangement links TRBV7-9 to TRBJ1-2; D is undetermined. The CDR3 loop spans 15 amino acids. Trimming removed 1 base from V and 7 bases from J, with 16 bases in between. From germline, CDR1 is SEHNR and CDR2 FQNEAQ (reference sequence). The DNA for the CDR3 is TGTGCCAGCAGCTTAGTCGCGGCCGACGGGAGTGGCTACACCTTC. Its protein is CASSLVAADGSGYTF.

This clone came up a few times. This chain links TRBV29-1 with TRBJ1-1; D perhaps matches TRBD1 (5 bases). V was pared by 2 bases and J by 11 bases, with 12 bases between. The CDR3 is 11 amino acids. The V gene's germline CDR1 is SQVTM and CDR2 ANQGSEA. The CDR3 DNA reads TGCAGCGTTGAAAGGACAAACGGTGCTTTCTTT. Amino acid sequence: CSVERTNGAFF.

In its sample, this clone was seen a few times. The J gene is TRBJ2-7, the V gene TRBV27, with 10 positions matching TRBD2. J gave up 3 bases and V 3 bases, and 2 bases lay outside the gene matches. CDR1 and CDR2 (germline): MNHEY, SMNVEV (reference sequence). There are 14 residues in the CDR3. Here the CDR3 DNA reads TGTGCCAGCAGTTTGGGACTAGCGAGCTACGAGCAGTACTTC. As protein: CASSLGLASYEQYF.

This clone has only a few counts. The chain recombines TRBV11-2 with TRBJ1-6, with D hard to call. The CDR3 runs 13 residues. Trimming removed 4 bases at V and 7 bases at J, with 8 bases between. Germline V gene data show CDR1 as SGHAT and CDR2 as FQNNGV. The CDR3 sequence: CASSSGPNSPLHF. The CDR3 DNA follows: TGTGCCAGCAGCTCCGGACCAAATTCACCCCTCCACTTT. Based on the CDR3 plus reference TRBV11-2 and TRBJ1-6, the full variable domain is EAGVAQSPRYKIIEKRQSVAFWCNPISGHATLYWYQQILGQGPKLLIQFQNNGVVDDSQLPKDRFSAERLKGVDSTLKIQPAKLEDSAVYLCASSSGPNSPLHFGNGTRLTVT.

This chain joins TRBV9 and TRBJ2-7; TRBD2 agrees at 12 bases. There are 15 residues in the CDR3. Germline CDR1 is SGDLS and CDR2 is YYNGEE. With 3 bases clipped from V and 6 bases from J, the junction kept 7 bases outside the gene matches. Here the CDR3 DNA reads TGTGCCAGCAGCGCCGCTAGCGGGGGGGTTCGCGAGCAGTACTTC. As protein: CASSAASGGVREQYF.

V gene TRBV7-9 combines with J gene TRBJ1-2; D is undetermined. V was cut by 3 bases and J by 10 bases, with 15 bases left in between. The CDR3 is 13 amino acids. Germline V lookup: CDR1 SEHNR, CDR2 FQNEAQ (reference sequence). The CDR3, as DNA: TGTGCCAGCAGCTTCCAGGCCCACCGGGACTACACCTTC. It encodes CASSFQAHRDYTF.

The CDR3 sequence is CASSPSPNIQYF. DNA for the CDR3: TGTGCCAGTAGTCCTAGCCCTAACATTCAGTACTTC. The chain couples TRBV19 to TRBJ2-4, with a tentative D call TRBD2 (5 bases). In germline, CDR1 is LNHDA, CDR2 SQIVND (reference sequence). The CDR3 contains 12 residues. Trimming took off 5 bases at V and 7 bases at J, with 9 bases between the two ends.

The chain employs TRBV2 and TRBJ2-7; 9 nucleotides match TRBD2. From germline, CDR1 is SNHLY and CDR2 FYNNEI. The CDR3 sequence is 14 residues long. V lost 3 bases, J lost 7 bases, and 7 bases stayed unmatched. CDR3 amino acids: CASSEIAGVGEQYF. CDR3 sequence (DNA): TGTGCCAGCAGTGAGATAGCGGGAGTAGGAGAGCAGTACTTC.

This clone was seen a handful of times. The V call is TRBV16, the J call TRBJ2-2; D is tentatively TRBD1 or TRBD2 (5 bases each). Germline V gene sequence: CDR1 KGHSY, CDR2 FQNENV. V was shortened by 0 bases and J by 9 bases, with 5 bases between the two germline ends. The CDR3 length is 12 residues. This CDR3 reads CASSQSGRELFF. In DNA form, the CDR3 reads TGTGCCAGCAGCCAATCGGGACGGGAGCTGTTTTTT.

About this clone: The same CDR3 can be traced to other DNA sequences in this sample. V usage is TRBV5-1 and J usage is TRBJ2-3; a weak D match, TRBD1 (6 bases). The CDR3 runs to 15 residues. Germline assignment: CDR1 SGHRS and CDR2 YFSETQ. Trimming shortened V by 2 bases and J by 0 bases, and 10 bases separated the two germline ends. The CDR3 nucleotides read TGCGCCAGCAGCTTAGGGGGTTTAAGCACAGATACGCAGTATTTT. It codes for CASSLGGLSTDTQYF.

The table lists this clone with a few counts. J is TRBJ1-2 and V is TRBV13; D may be TRBD1 (5 bases). The CDR3 totals 13 residues. Trimming cost V 2 bases and J 7 bases, with 11 bases left between them. Germline assignment: CDR1 PRHDT and CDR2 FYEKMQ (reference sequence). CDR3 loop: CASSLPGIVGYTF. CDR3 sequence (DNA): TGTGCCAGCAGCTTACCAGGGATTGTTGGCTACACCTTC.

The chain carries TRBV11-3 and TRBJ2-1; perhaps TRBD2 as D (5 bases). This CDR3 is 15 amino acids long. V was shortened by 3 bases and J by 5 bases, with 14 bases between the two germline ends. Germline V CDR1 and CDR2: SGHNT, YENEEA. CDR3 sequence: CASSFAFEGDNEQFF. CDR3 nucleotides: TGTGCCAGCAGCTTCGCGTTCGAGGGTGACAATGAGCAGTTCTTC. Filled out from reference TRBV11-3 and TRBJ2-1, the complete variable domain reads EAGVVQSPRYKIIEKKQPVAFWCNPISGHNTLYWYLQNLGQGPELLIRYENEEAVDDSQLPKDRFSAERLKGVDSTLKIQPAELGDSAVYLCASSFAFEGDNEQFFGPGTRLTVL.

The rearrangement joins TRBV5-6 to TRBJ2-7, with TRBD2 identical over 8 bases. Germline-derived CDR1 and CDR2 are SGHDT and YYEEEE. The CDR3 has 16 residues. V gave up 4 bases and J gave up 4 bases; unmatched junction bases: 13. CDR3 amino acids: CASSPAVAGGTYEQYF. For the CDR3, the DNA is TGTGCCAGCAGCCCGGCGGTGGCGGGGGGCACTTACGAGCAGTACTTC.

CDR3 nucleotide sequence: TGTGCCAGCAGCCCTTCCTACAATCAGCCCCAGCATTTT. Its protein product is CASSPSYNQPQHF. The chain uses TRBV7-6 and TRBJ1-5; D remains ambiguous. Germline CDR1 SGHVS, CDR2 FNYEAQ. The CDR3 is 13 residues long. V was pared by 5 bases and J by 3 bases, with 8 bases between.

This clone was detected only a few times. The rearrangement uses TRBV7-6 and TRBJ2-2, with TRBD2 identical over 8 bases. Germline V gene sequence: CDR1 SGHVS, CDR2 FNYEAQ. CDR3 length: 14 residues. V shed 6 bases and J 4 bases; nucleotides not matched to a gene: 4. CDR3 bases: TGTGCCAGCAGAGGACTAGCCTCCACCGGGGAGCTGTTTTTT. Protein sequence: CASRGLASTGELFF.

The CDR3 here is CASSTLINEQFF. CDR3 nucleotide sequence: TGTGCCAGTAGTACCCTTATCAATGAGCAGTTCTTC. The rearrangement links TRBV19 to TRBJ2-1; D gene unclear. This CDR3 spans 12 amino acids. Trimming left V 4 bases short and J 6 bases short, with 7 bases between. CDR1 is LNHDA, CDR2 SQIVND, per germline (reference sequence).

This chain connects TRBV10-3 to TRBJ2-1; 11 positions agree with TRBD2. V shed 4 bases and J 4 bases; nucleotides not matched to a gene: 6. The CDR3 runs to 16 residues. The germline V gene has CDR1 ENHRY and CDR2 SYGVKD. CDR3 bases: TGTGCCATCAGTGTTCCGACTAGCGGGGCTTACAATGAGCAGTTCTTC. Translated: CAISVPTSGAYNEQFF.

V gene TRBV6-5 combines with J gene TRBJ1-1; 9 bases match TRBD1. V lost 2 bases, J lost 3 bases, and 7 bases stayed unmatched. Per germline, CDR1 MNHEY and CDR2 SVGAGI. The CDR3 consists of 16 residues. In DNA, the CDR3 is TGTGCCAGCAGTTACCGGACAGGGGTCCTTTACACTGAAGCTTTCTTT. It is translated as CASSYRTGVLYTEAFF.

The chain combines TRBV6-5 with TRBJ1-2; tentative D call: TRBD1 (5 bases). This CDR3 is built from 12 residues. Germline CDR1 is MNHEY and CDR2 is SVGAGI. V lost 6 bases, J lost 8 bases, and 13 bases lay in between. The CDR3 here is CASRRGAGGYTF. DNA of the CDR3: TGTGCCAGCAGACGCGGGGCCGGCGGCTACACCTTC.

This clone was counted between two and nine times. The chain is built from TRBV4-1 and TRBJ1-1; no reliable D call. The CDR3 runs to 14 residues. Trimming removed 3 bases from V and 0 bases from J, with 8 bases in between. Germline CDR1 MGHRA, CDR2 YSYEKL. CDR3 region: CASSQEEMNTEAFF. Here the CDR3 DNA reads TGCGCCAGCAGCCAGGAAGAGATGAACACTGAAGCTTTCTTT.